A single sample gave rise to the 20 T cell receptor beta chains below, sequenced in a study of response to subunit inactivated influenza vaccine. A single record per CDR3 protein comes from TCRdb applying MiXCR to the RT-PCR reads. This sample has around 650,000 distinct CDR3 sequences, with around 14% found just once. Specimen: PBMCs from blood, collected about 12 days after vaccination. These receptors were collected from a man aged 50-60 years who received an inactivated influenza vaccine.

This clonotype was detected a few times. The V call is TRBV6-1, the J call TRBJ1-2, with D perhaps matching TRBD1 (5 bases). This CDR3 has 13 amino acids. Trimming removed 6 bases at V and 4 bases at J, with 12 bases between. Per germline, CDR1 MNHNS and CDR2 SASEGT. This CDR3 is CASSPTDGYGYTF. The CDR3 coding sequence is TGTGCCAGCAGCCCGACAGATGGCTATGGCTACACCTTC.

This clonotype was counted only a few times. The V and J genes are TRBV4-2 and TRBJ2-7; D may be TRBD1 (5 bases). This CDR3 is 18 amino acids long. In germline, CDR1 is LGHNA, CDR2 YNFKEQ. The V end lost 4 bases, the J end lost 2 bases, and 24 bases lay between the germline ends. Here the CDR3 reads CASSLASSIRQGPYEQYF. DNA for the CDR3: TGTGCCAGCAGCCTCGCCTCTTCGATAAGGCAGGGCCCCTACGAGCAGTACTTC.

This clonotype was seen more than once but under ten times. The chain couples TRBV5-4 to TRBJ2-1; TRBD1 might be the D (6 bases). The CDR3 has 17 residues. Per the germline V gene, CDR1 is SGHNT and CDR2 is YYREEE (reference sequence). V shed 0 bases and J shed 7 bases, with 20 bases lying between them. The CDR3 loop reads CASSLGVKLQGRNEQFF. CDR3 sequence (DNA): TGTGCCAGCAGCTTGGGAGTCAAACTACAGGGTAGGAATGAGCAGTTCTTC.

This clonotype was seen many times. The chain employs TRBV29-1 and TRBJ1-1, with 11 bases matching TRBD1. V lost 7 bases to trimming and J lost 5 bases; unmatched junction nucleotides: 9. Germline assignment: CDR1 SQVTM and CDR2 ANQGSEA. CDR3 length: 14 residues. The CDR3 nucleotides are TGCAGCGCAGGGGACAGGGGGGAATTTACTGAAGCTTTCTTT. Amino acid sequence: CSAGDRGEFTEAFF. The whole variable domain, remainder taken from reference TRBV29-1 and TRBJ1-1, is SAVISQKPSRDICQRGTSLTIQCQVDSQVTMMFWYRQQPGQSLTLIATANQGSEATYESGFVIDKFPISRPNLTFSTLTVSNMSPEDSSIYLCSAGDRGEFTEAFFGQGTRLTVV.

This clonotype was detected only a few times. The rearrangement links TRBV29-1 to TRBJ2-1, with 9 bases matching TRBD1. Per germline, CDR1 SQVTM and CDR2 ANQGSEA. Trimming cost V 4 bases and J 3 bases; bases outside gene matches: 4. CDR3 length: 14 residues. As DNA, the CDR3 is TGCAGCGTTGTACAGGGGGCTGTCTACAATGAGCAGTTCTTC. This codes for CSVVQGAVYNEQFF.

The CDR3 loop reads CSVETPSSEQYF. In DNA form, the CDR3 reads TGCAGCGTTGAGACACCATCGAGCGAGCAGTACTTC. The J gene is TRBJ2-7, the V gene TRBV29-1; D remains unclear. In germline, CDR1 is SQVTM, CDR2 ANQGSEA. V dropped 3 bases and J dropped 6 bases, with 12 bases sitting between them. The CDR3 totals 12 residues.

The chain is built from TRBV12-3 or TRBV12-4 and TRBJ2-7; TRBD1 matches at 11 bases. The length of the CDR3 is 15 residues. With V trimmed by 3 bases and J by 2 bases, 3 bases remained unmatched. Here the CDR3 DNA reads TGTGCCAGCAGTTTGGACAGGGGGCGAACCTACGAGCAGTACTTC. This encodes CASSLDRGRTYEQYF.

This sequence joins TRBV18 and TRBJ2-2; no clear D gene. This CDR3 has 16 residues. The V end was cut by 5 bases, the J end by 0 bases, with 13 bases between. Germline CDR1 and CDR2: KGHSH and LQKENI. The CDR3 protein is CASSSGRVPNTGELFF. The CDR3, as DNA: TGTGCCAGCTCATCAGGACGGGTCCCGAACACCGGGGAGCTGTTTTTT.

V and J are TRBV5-1 and TRBJ2-7; tentative D call: TRBD1 (6 bases). V was cut by 2 bases and J by 7 bases, with 13 bases left in between. The CDR3 spans 13 residues. From germline, CDR1 is SGHRS and CDR2 YFSETQ. The chain's CDR3 is CASSFTGQIEQYF. For the CDR3, the DNA is TGCGCCAGCAGCTTTACGGGACAAATAGAGCAGTACTTC.

Remarks on this clonotype: A much larger clone differs from this one at a single base, so this may be a read error. This rearrangement joins TRBV20-1 to TRBJ1-1, with D uncertain. V was shortened by 6 bases and J by 1 base, with 15 bases between the two germline ends. Germline-derived CDR1 and CDR2 are DFQATT and SNEGSKA (reference sequence). The CDR3 extends over 14 amino acids. The CDR3 is CSATNPRRNTEAFF. As DNA, the CDR3 is TGCAGTGCAACTAACCCGCGGAGGAACACTGAAGCTTTCTTT.

This clonotype was counted between two and nine times. The chain is built from TRBV6-1 and TRBJ1-2, with D possibly TRBD1 on 5 matching bases. From germline, CDR1 is MNHNS and CDR2 SASEGT. This CDR3 contains 13 residues. Trimming cost V 6 bases and J 8 bases, with 16 bases left between them. CDR3 residues: CASSPPGAGGYTF. The CDR3 DNA reads as TGTGCCAGCAGCCCACCCGGGGCGGGGGGCTACACCTTC.

This chain's CDR3 is CASSYTARNQPQHF. The DNA for the CDR3 is TGTGCCAGCAGTTACACAGCTAGAAATCAGCCCCAGCATTTT. The chain has TRBV6-2 or TRBV6-3 and TRBJ1-5; no firm D call. CDR3 length equals 14 residues. Germline CDR1 is MNHEY and CDR2 is SVGEGT. V was cut by 2 bases and J by 4 bases, with 9 bases left in between.

The chain has TRBV14 and TRBJ2-1; TRBD2 might be the D (7 bases). CDR1 is SGHDN and CDR2 is FVKESK in the germline V gene. Trimming cost V 0 bases and J 2 bases, with 35 bases left between them. This CDR3 region has 24 residues. The CDR3 nucleotides read TGTGCCAGCAGCCAAGATCGGTCGGGGGCGCATGGTTCGCGGGGCGGGAGCCCCTACAATGAGCAGTTCTTC. This sequence encodes CASSQDRSGAHGSRGGSPYNEQFF.

This chain links TRBV7-2 with TRBJ2-5; D might be TRBD1 (6 bases). Trimming stripped 5 bases from V and 2 bases from J, with 15 bases between. CDR3 size: 15 residues. Per the germline V gene, CDR1 is SGHTA and CDR2 is FQGNSA. The CDR3 DNA reads as TGTGCCAGCAGCACCCAGACAGGACGTCAAGAGACCCAGTACTTC. It is translated as CASSTQTGRQETQYF.

The rearrangement uses TRBV4-1 and TRBJ1-1, with a weak D call TRBD1 (6 bases). CDR3 length: 16 amino acids. Germline V gives CDR1 MGHRA, CDR2 YSYEKL. V shed 0 bases and J shed 1 base, with 12 bases lying between them. CDR3 protein: CASSQDRGRGNTEAFF. For the CDR3, the DNA is TGCGCCAGCAGCCAAGATAGGGGCAGGGGGAACACTGAAGCTTTCTTT.

This clonotype was picked up many times. The genes are TRBV4-3 and TRBJ2-2, with a weak D call TRBD1 (5 bases). Germline CDR1 reads LGHNA; CDR2 reads YSLEER. Deletions cut 0 bases from V and 9 bases from J, with 11 bases between. The CDR3 totals 14 residues. This CDR3 reads CASSQEGRGRELFF. In DNA, the CDR3 is TGCGCCAGCAGCCAAGAGGGAAGGGGCCGGGAGCTGTTTTTT.

In its sample, this clonotype was seen once. V and J are TRBV19 and TRBJ2-7; D perhaps matches TRBD1 (5 bases). The V gene's germline CDR1 is LNHDA and CDR2 SQIVND (reference sequence). V lost 0 bases, J lost 2 bases, and 20 bases lay in between. The CDR3 sequence is 18 residues long. The CDR3 loop is CASSIDRPGRAGTYEQYF. The CDR3 DNA follows: TGTGCCAGTAGTATAGACCGTCCTGGTCGGGCAGGGACCTACGAGCAGTACTTC.

The chain carries TRBV4-1 and TRBJ2-2, with unresolved D. The CDR3 consists of 15 residues. Looked up from germline, CDR1 is MGHRA and CDR2 is YSYEKL. Trimming pared 0 bases from V and 4 bases from J, leaving 9 bases between. In DNA, the CDR3 is TGCGCCAGCAGCCAAGAGGTGGGCTTCACCGGGGAGCTGTTTTTT. Its protein is CASSQEVGFTGELFF.

The V call is TRBV2, the J call TRBJ2-3; weak D call: TRBD1 (5 bases). The germline CDR1 and CDR2 sequences are SNHLY and FYNNEI. CDR3 length equals 16 residues. Between the trimmed V and J ends, which lost 3 bases and 4 bases, there was a span of 17 bases. The CDR3 region is CASSDGQGRAADTQYF. DNA of the CDR3: TGTGCCAGCAGTGACGGTCAGGGAAGGGCCGCAGATACGCAGTATTTT.

J is TRBJ2-2 and V is TRBV30; 10 bases align to TRBD2. CDR1 GTSNPN and CDR2 SVGIG come from the germline V gene (reference sequence). V trimming: 2 bases; J trimming: 4 bases; junction bases outside the gene matches: 4. CDR3 length: 15 residues. The CDR3 bases are TGTGCCTGGAGTTTGGGACTAGCGAGCACCGGGGAGCTGTTTTTT. This codes for CAWSLGLASTGELFF.